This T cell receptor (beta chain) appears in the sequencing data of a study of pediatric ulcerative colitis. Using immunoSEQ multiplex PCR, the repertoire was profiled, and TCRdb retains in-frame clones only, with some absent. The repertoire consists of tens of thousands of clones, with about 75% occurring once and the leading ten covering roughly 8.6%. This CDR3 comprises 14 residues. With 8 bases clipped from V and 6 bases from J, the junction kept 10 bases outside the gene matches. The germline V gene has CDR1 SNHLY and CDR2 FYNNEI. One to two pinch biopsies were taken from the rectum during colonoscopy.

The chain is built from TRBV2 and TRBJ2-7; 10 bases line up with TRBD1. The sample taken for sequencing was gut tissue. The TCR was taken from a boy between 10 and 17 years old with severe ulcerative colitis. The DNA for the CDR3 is TGTGCCAGCCAACAAGGACAGGGGGTTGTCGAGCAGTACTTC. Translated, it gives CASQQGQGVVEQYF.